The rows below give T cell receptor beta chains drawn from one sample of a study of shared clonotypes between healthy human individuals. Only in-frame clones appear in the TCRdb table, and some are missing; sequencing was by immunoSEQ multiplex PCR. This table holds under 1,100,000 clones, about 84% found once. Sequencing used memory CD4+ T cells from PBMCs. Source of these receptors: a man aged 18 to 30 in good health. Some clones in this sample may be carry-over from other donors' samples. Each CDR3 is given with its conserved first and last residue. The order of the fields is J gene, clone size, V gene, D gene, CDR3 DNA, CDR3 protein. A D gene is named only where the DNA matches it firmly. The size entry is marked missing in some rows and otherwise reads once, few, many or a size class.

J: TRBJ2-5
size: .
V: TRBV5-1
D: TRBD1
DNA: TGCGCCAGCAGCCCCGGGCCTACAGGGGGCCAAGAGACCCAGTACTTC
CDR3: CASSPGPTGGQETQYF

J: TRBJ1-4
size: .
V: TRBV28
D: .
DNA: TGTGCCAGCAGTAGCTCAGGGCAGGGATTGGAAAAACTGTTTTTT
CDR3: CASSSSGQGLEKLFF

J: TRBJ1-2
size: .
V: TRBV7-8
D: TRBD1
DNA: TGTGCCAGCAGCTTAGCGGGACAGGGACACTATGGCTACACCTTC
CDR3: CASSLAGQGHYGYTF

J: TRBJ2-7
size: .
V: TRBV28
D: .
DNA: TGTGCCAGCACCCCGAAGGGTTACGTCCTCAGCTCCTACGAGCAGTACTTC
CDR3: CASTPKGYVLSSYEQYF

J: TRBJ2-2
size: once
V: TRBV18
D: .
DNA: TGTGCCAGCTCACCCTGGGGCGCAGGGACTCATGGGGAGCTGTTTTTT
CDR3: CASSPWGAGTHGELFF

J: TRBJ2-7
size: .
V: TRBV18
D: .
DNA: TGTGCCAGCTCGCCAGGGATCTCCTACGAGCAGTACTTC
CDR3: CASSPGISYEQYF

J: TRBJ2-5
size: .
V: TRBV6-1
D: .
DNA: TGTGCCAGCAGTGATCGGCGGGCCCCCCCCGGAGAGACCCAGTACTTC
CDR3: CASSDRRAPPGETQYF

J: TRBJ2-1
size: .
V: TRBV9
D: .
DNA: TGTGCCAGCAGCCGGCGGGGTTCCTACAATGAGCAGTTCTTC
CDR3: CASSRRGSYNEQFF

J: TRBJ1-1
size: .
V: TRBV20-1
D: .
DNA: TGCAGTGCCCTGCGGTCAGTTGAAGCTTTCTTT
CDR3: CSALRSVEAFF

J: TRBJ2-1
size: .
V: TRBV14
D: .
DNA: TGTGCCAGCAGCCCCGGGTCGAACTCCTACAATGAGCAGTTCTTC
CDR3: CASSPGSNSYNEQFF

J: TRBJ1-2
size: .
V: TRBV28
D: .
DNA: TGTGCCAGCAGTTTGGAGTTCGGGGGCTACACCTTC
CDR3: CASSLEFGGYTF

J: TRBJ1-2
size: .
V: TRBV29-1
D: .
DNA: TGCAGCGTATTCGGCCAGCCTCATGGCTACACCTTC
CDR3: CSVFGQPHGYTF

J: TRBJ1-1
size: .
V: TRBV11-1
D: .
DNA: TGTGCCAGCAGCCCATCTTGGGGGGACACTGAAGCTTTCTTT
CDR3: CASSPSWGDTEAFF

J: TRBJ2-7
size: .
V: TRBV6-1
D: .
DNA: TGTGCCAGCAGTTCTGAGGGGCTCTCCTACGAGCAGTACTTC
CDR3: CASSSEGLSYEQYF

J: TRBJ2-7
size: few
V: TRBV5-1
D: .
DNA: TGCGCCAGCAGCCGTGGACAGGAGGGATACGAGCAGTACTTC
CDR3: CASSRGQEGYEQYF

J: TRBJ1-5
size: .
V: TRBV5-1
D: .
DNA: TGCGCCAGCAGCCCCGGCGGGATAGAGAATCAGCCCCAGCATTTT
CDR3: CASSPGGIENQPQHF

J: TRBJ1-1
size: once
V: TRBV30
D: .
DNA: TGTGCCTGGATGGCAGGGAGGAACACTGAAGCTTTCTTT
CDR3: CAWMAGRNTEAFF

J: TRBJ2-3
size: few
V: TRBV19
D: .
DNA: TGTGCCAGTAGTCCCCTAGGCACAGATACGCAGTATTTT
CDR3: CASSPLGTDTQYF

J: TRBJ1-5
size: once
V: TRBV7-2
D: .
DNA: TGTGCCAGCAACTCATGGGGTAGCAATCAGCCCCAGCATTTT
CDR3: CASNSWGSNQPQHF

J: TRBJ2-5
size: .
V: TRBV29-1
D: .
DNA: TGCAGCGTTGACCCGGCAGCCTCCCCAATGGCGACCCAGTACTTC
CDR3: CSVDPAASPMATQYF

J: TRBJ2-3
size: once
V: TRBV27
D: .
DNA: TGTGCCAGCAGTTTGCGGGGGCAGCCAGATACGCAGTATTTT
CDR3: CASSLRGQPDTQYF

J: TRBJ1-5
size: .
V: TRBV28
D: .
DNA: TGTGCCAGCAGTTTAGGGACGAGTAGCAATCAGCCCCAGCATTTT
CDR3: CASSLGTSSNQPQHF

J: TRBJ1-2
size: .
V: TRBV4-1
D: .
DNA: TGCGCCAGCAACCCCGGACAGATGAACTATGGCTACACCTTC
CDR3: CASNPGQMNYGYTF

J: TRBJ2-7
size: once
V: TRBV5-5
D: TRBD1
DNA: TGTGCCAGCAGCCCACCCCCGGGACAGGGCTACGAGCAGTACTTC
CDR3: CASSPPPGQGYEQYF

J: TRBJ1-2
size: .
V: TRBV18
D: .
DNA: TGTGCCAGCTCACCTGTCGACAAACGAGATGGCTACACCTTC
CDR3: CASSPVDKRDGYTF

J: TRBJ1-2
size: .
V: TRBV7-3
D: TRBD1
DNA: TGTGCCAGCAGCTCACCAGGGGGCGCGGGCTACACCTTC
CDR3: CASSSPGGAGYTF

J: TRBJ2-7
size: few
V: TRBV5-6
D: .
DNA: TGTGCCAGCAGCTTGTCTTTCTCAAAGGACAGAATCGAGCAGTACTTC
CDR3: CASSLSFSKDRIEQYF

J: TRBJ1-4
size: once
V: TRBV10-3
D: .
DNA: TGTGCCATCAGTGAGTCCGGGGTTTCTAATGAAAAACTGTTTTTT
CDR3: CAISESGVSNEKLFF

J: TRBJ2-7
size: .
V: TRBV28
D: TRBD2
DNA: TGTGCCAGCAGTTCGGGAGGAGTGACCTCCTACGAGCAGTACTTC
CDR3: CASSSGGVTSYEQYF

J: TRBJ2-1
size: once
V: TRBV9
D: .
DNA: TGTGCCAGCAGCGTGGGGACCCAAACCGGTGAGCAGTTCTTC
CDR3: CASSVGTQTGEQFF

J: TRBJ2-6
size: .
V: TRBV15
D: .
DNA: TGTGCCACCAGCAGAGATCGGTTAGGGGCTGGGGCCAACGTCCTGACTTTC
CDR3: CATSRDRLGAGANVLTF

J: TRBJ1-1
size: .
V: TRBV6-4
D: .
DNA: TGTGCCAGCAGCGTAGGACAGAACACTGAAGCTTTCTTT
CDR3: CASSVGQNTEAFF

J: TRBJ1-2
size: .
V: TRBV27
D: .
DNA: TGTGCCAGCAGTGTTCAGGAAGCTAACTATGGCTACACCTTC
CDR3: CASSVQEANYGYTF

J: TRBJ2-1
size: .
V: TRBV5-1
D: .
DNA: TGCGCCAGTAGTACCTCGCGCTCCTACAATGAGCAGTTCTTC
CDR3: CASSTSRSYNEQFF

J: TRBJ2-7
size: .
V: TRBV9
D: .
DNA: TGTGCCAGCAGCGTGGCCGGGACCTACGAGCAGTACTTC
CDR3: CASSVAGTYEQYF

J: TRBJ2-6
size: .
V: TRBV28
D: .
DNA: TGTGCCAGCAGTCCCTTGGACAGCTCTGGGGCCAACGTCCTGACTTTC
CDR3: CASSPLDSSGANVLTF

J: TRBJ1-1
size: .
V: TRBV28
D: .
DNA: TGTGCCAGCAGAACCCCGGGAAAGATCACTGAAGCTTTCTTT
CDR3: CASRTPGKITEAFF

J: TRBJ2-1
size: .
V: TRBV7-9
D: .
DNA: TGTGCCAGCAGCTTTGGGCTATACAATGAGCAGTTCTTC
CDR3: CASSFGLYNEQFF

J: TRBJ2-5
size: .
V: TRBV5-1
D: .
DNA: TGCGCCAGCAGTCCTTTTGTGGCCCAAGAGACCCAGTACTTC
CDR3: CASSPFVAQETQYF

J: TRBJ2-7
size: .
V: TRBV18
D: TRBD2
DNA: TGTGCCAGCCGCGGGGGTCTGCACGAGCAGTACTTC
CDR3: CASRGGLHEQYF

J: TRBJ1-1
size: .
V: TRBV6-4
D: .
DNA: TGTGCCAGCAGTGCAACAGGGATGACCACTGAAGCTTTCTTT
CDR3: CASSATGMTTEAFF

J: TRBJ1-1
size: .
V: TRBV6-6
D: .
DNA: TGTGCCAGCAGTGACACAGGGACGGCGAACACTGAAGCTTTCTTT
CDR3: CASSDTGTANTEAFF

J: TRBJ2-4
size: .
V: TRBV4-2
D: TRBD2
DNA: TGTGCCAGCAGCCAAGACGCGGGAGGGCGAGACATTCAGTACTTC
CDR3: CASSQDAGGRDIQYF

J: TRBJ2-1
size: .
V: TRBV11-2
D: .
DNA: TGTGCCAGCAGCTTGGGTCCAGGGACCTCCTACAATGAGCAGTTCTTC
CDR3: CASSLGPGTSYNEQFF